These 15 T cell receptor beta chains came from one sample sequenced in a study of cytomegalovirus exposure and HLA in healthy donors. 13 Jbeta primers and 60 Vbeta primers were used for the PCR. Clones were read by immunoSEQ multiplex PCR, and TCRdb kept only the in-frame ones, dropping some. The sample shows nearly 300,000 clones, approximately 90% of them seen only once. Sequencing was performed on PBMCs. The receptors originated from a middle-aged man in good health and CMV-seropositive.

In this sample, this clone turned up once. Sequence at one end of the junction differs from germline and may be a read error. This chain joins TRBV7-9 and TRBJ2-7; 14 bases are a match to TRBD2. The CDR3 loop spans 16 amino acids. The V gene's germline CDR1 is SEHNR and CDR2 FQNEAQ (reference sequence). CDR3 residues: CSSSSGTSGSSYEQYF. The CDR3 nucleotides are TGTTCCAGCAGCTCAGGGACTAGCGGGAGCTCCTACGAGCAGTACTTC.

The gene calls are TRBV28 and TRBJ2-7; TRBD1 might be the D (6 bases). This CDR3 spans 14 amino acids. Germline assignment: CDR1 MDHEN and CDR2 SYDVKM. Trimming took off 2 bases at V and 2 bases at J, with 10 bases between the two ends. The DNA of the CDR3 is TGTGCCAGCAGTTTAGTGGGGGCCCCCTACGAGCAGTACTTC. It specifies CASSLVGAPYEQYF.

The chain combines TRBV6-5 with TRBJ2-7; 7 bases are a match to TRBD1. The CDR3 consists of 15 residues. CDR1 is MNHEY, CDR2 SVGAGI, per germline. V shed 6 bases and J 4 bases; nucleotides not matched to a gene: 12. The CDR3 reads CASSPVGTAFYEQYF. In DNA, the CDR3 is TGTGCCAGCAGCCCCGTCGGGACAGCTTTTTACGAGCAGTACTTC.

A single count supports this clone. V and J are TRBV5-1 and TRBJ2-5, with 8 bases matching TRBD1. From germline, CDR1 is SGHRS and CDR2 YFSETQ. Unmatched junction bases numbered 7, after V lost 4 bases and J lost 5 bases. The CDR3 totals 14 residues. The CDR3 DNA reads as TGCGCCAGCAGCGTCCCAGGGGGCCAGGAGACCCAGTACTTC. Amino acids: CASSVPGGQETQYF.

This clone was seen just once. As DNA, the CDR3 is TGCGCCAGCAGCTTGGCCACGATAGCGGTCAATGAGCAGTTCTTC. Protein: CASSLATIAVNEQFF. This sequence joins TRBV5-1 and TRBJ2-1, with D maybe TRBD2 (6 bases). Germline V gene lookup returns CDR1 SGHRS and CDR2 YFSETQ. Trimming took 0 bases from V and 6 from J, leaving 13 bases between them. The CDR3 contains 15 residues.

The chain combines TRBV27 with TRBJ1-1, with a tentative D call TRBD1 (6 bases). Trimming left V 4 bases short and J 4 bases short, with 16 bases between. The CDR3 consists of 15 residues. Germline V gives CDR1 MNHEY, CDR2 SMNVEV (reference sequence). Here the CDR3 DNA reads TGTGCCAGCAGTTCGATCCACAGGGCTACCACTGAAGCTTTCTTT. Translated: CASSSIHRATTEAFF.

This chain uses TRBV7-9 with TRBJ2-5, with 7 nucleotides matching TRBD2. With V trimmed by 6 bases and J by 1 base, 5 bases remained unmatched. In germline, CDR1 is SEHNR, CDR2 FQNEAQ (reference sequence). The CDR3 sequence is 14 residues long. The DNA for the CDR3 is TGTGCCAGCAGTCACCCGGGGGGCCAAGAGACCCAGTACTTC. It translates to CASSHPGGQETQYF.

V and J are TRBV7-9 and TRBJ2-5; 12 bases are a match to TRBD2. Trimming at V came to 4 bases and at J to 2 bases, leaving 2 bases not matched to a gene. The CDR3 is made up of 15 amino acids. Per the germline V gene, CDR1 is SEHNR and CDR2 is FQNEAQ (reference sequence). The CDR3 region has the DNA TGTGCCAGCAGCTCCGGACTAGCGGGGCAAGAGACCCAGTACTTC. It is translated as CASSSGLAGQETQYF.

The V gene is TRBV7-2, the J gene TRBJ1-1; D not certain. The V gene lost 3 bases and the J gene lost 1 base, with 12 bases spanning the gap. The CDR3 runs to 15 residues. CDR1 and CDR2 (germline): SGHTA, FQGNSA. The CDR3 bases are TGTGCCAGCAGCTTCCGGAGGGTGGAGAACACTGAAGCTTTCTTT. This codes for CASSFRRVENTEAFF.

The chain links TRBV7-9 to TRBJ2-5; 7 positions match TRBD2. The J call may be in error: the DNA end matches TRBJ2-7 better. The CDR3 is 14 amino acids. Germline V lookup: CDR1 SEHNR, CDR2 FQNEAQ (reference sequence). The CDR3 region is CASSAGREAYEQYF. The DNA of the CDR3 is TGTGCCAGCAGCGCTGGCCGGGAGGCCTACGAGCAGTACTTC.

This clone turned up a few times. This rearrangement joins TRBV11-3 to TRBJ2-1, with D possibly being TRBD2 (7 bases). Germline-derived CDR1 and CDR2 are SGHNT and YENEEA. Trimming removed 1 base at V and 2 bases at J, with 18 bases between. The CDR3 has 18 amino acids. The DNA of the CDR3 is TGTGCCAGCAGCTTAGGGGGGGGGCTAGCTGGTGCCTACAATGAGCAGTTCTTC. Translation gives CASSLGGGLAGAYNEQFF.

CDR3 region: CASSLREGLAASYQETQYF. The CDR3 DNA sequence: TGTGCCAGCAGCTTAAGGGAAGGACTAGCGGCCTCCTACCAAGAGACCCAGTACTTC. The chain carries TRBV7-9 and TRBJ2-5; 10 positions agree with TRBD2. This CDR3 has 19 residues. The V and J ends lost 2 bases and 0 bases, in that order; junction bases with no gene match: 12. Looked up from germline, CDR1 is SEHNR and CDR2 is FQNEAQ (reference sequence).

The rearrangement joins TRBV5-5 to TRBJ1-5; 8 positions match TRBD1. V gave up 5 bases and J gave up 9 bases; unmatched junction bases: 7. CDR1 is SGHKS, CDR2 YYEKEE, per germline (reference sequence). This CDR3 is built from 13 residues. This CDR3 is CASSQDRVRPQHF. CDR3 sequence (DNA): TGTGCCAGCAGTCAGGACAGGGTCAGGCCCCAGCATTTT.

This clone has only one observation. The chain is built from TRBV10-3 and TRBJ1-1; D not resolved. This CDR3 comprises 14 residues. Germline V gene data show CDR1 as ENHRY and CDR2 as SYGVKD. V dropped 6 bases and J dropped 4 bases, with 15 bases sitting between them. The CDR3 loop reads CAISVEDAGTEAFF. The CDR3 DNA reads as TGTGCCATCAGCGTCGAGGATGCGGGCACTGAAGCTTTCTTT.

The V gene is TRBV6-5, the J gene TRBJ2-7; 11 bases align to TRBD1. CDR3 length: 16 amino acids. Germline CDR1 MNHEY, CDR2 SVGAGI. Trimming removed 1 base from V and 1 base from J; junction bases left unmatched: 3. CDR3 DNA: TGTGCCAGCAGTTACTGGGGACAGGGGGTATCCTACGAGCAGTACTTC. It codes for CASSYWGQGVSYEQYF.